The next 30 T cell receptor beta chains were all read from a single sample in a study of T-cell reconstitution after alpha-beta-depleted transplantation in children. Unique molecular identifiers were built into the TCRbeta library. MiXCR, run by TCRdb on the PCR reads, gives a single entry per CDR3 protein. The profile shows approximately 520,000 distinct CDR3 sequences, 32% of them singletons. The sample was PBMCs from the stem cell graft donor, taken from the stem cell graft. The receptors derive from a human donor who donated a stem cell graft to a child with aplastic anemia.

The V and J genes are TRBV7-2 and TRBJ2-5; D unclear. Germline lookup yields CDR1 SGHTA and CDR2 FQGNSA. The V and J ends lost 0 bases and 4 bases respectively, with 12 bases between them. CDR3 length: 15 residues. CDR3 in DNA: TGTGCCAGCAGCTTAGCGGGCCCTCTCGGAGAGACCCAGTACTTC. It encodes CASSLAGPLGETQYF.

The J gene is TRBJ2-1, the V gene TRBV10-3; 7 bases agree with TRBD1. V lost 3 bases, J lost 3 bases, and 2 bases stayed unmatched. Per germline, CDR1 ENHRY and CDR2 SYGVKD. CDR3 length: 14 amino acids. CDR3 coding DNA: TGTGCCATCAGTGAAGGGACAGACTACAATGAGCAGTTCTTC. Translated, it gives CAISEGTDYNEQFF.

This clonotype was detected only a few times. The chain carries TRBV6-1 and TRBJ2-1; D possibly corresponds to TRBD2 (6 bases). The CDR3 is made up of 16 amino acids. The V end lost 2 bases, the J end lost 8 bases, and 19 bases lay between the germline ends. Germline V gene sequence: CDR1 MNHNS, CDR2 SASEGT. The CDR3 DNA reads TGTGCCAGCAGTGAATCCCCGGGACTGCAGTCGGATGAGCAGTTCTTC. Its translation: CASSESPGLQSDEQFF.

For this clonotype: Without the conserved terminal phenylalanine or tryptophan, this CDR3 likely stems from a read error. V usage is TRBV20-1 and J usage is TRBJ2-3; D is unresolved. CDR3 size: 14 residues. Germline V CDR1 and CDR2: DFQATT, SNEGSKA (reference sequence). The CDR3 here is CSAHDTRSTNTQYL. As DNA, the CDR3 is TGCAGTGCGCACGACACCCGCTCCACAAATACGCAGTATCTT.

This clonotype showed up just once. V and J are TRBV9 and TRBJ2-7; D is unresolved. Germline CDR1 reads SGDLS; CDR2 reads YYNGEE. Between the trimmed V and J ends, which lost 2 bases and 3 bases, there was a span of 18 bases. CDR3 length equals 16 residues. The CDR3 region is CASSVEVHGDNYEQYF. In DNA form, the CDR3 reads TGTGCCAGCAGCGTGGAAGTTCACGGAGACAACTACGAGCAGTACTTC.

This clonotype occurred a few times. The chain joins TRBV6-5 to TRBJ1-2, with no clear D. The CDR3 runs to 16 residues. Germline lookup yields CDR1 MNHEY and CDR2 SVGAGI. Trimming pared 0 bases from V and 6 bases from J, leaving 17 bases between. This chain's CDR3 is CASSYSEEAPRNGYTF. The CDR3 DNA sequence: TGTGCCAGCAGTTACTCGGAGGAGGCCCCAAGAAATGGCTACACCTTC.

V and J are TRBV28 and TRBJ2-7, with 10 bases aligning to TRBD2. J gave up 4 bases and V 3 bases, and 6 bases lay outside the gene matches. CDR3 length equals 15 residues. The germline gives CDR1 MDHEN, CDR2 SYDVKM. The CDR3 loop is CASSFRGLAAYEQYF. The CDR3 nucleotides read TGTGCCAGCAGTTTCCGAGGACTAGCGGCATACGAGCAGTACTTC. The complete variable domain, with remaining parts taken from reference TRBV28 and TRBJ2-7, reads DVKVTQSSRYLVKRTGEKVFLECVQDMDHENMFWYRQDPGLGLRLIYFSYDVKMKEKGDIPEGYSVSREKKERFSLILESASTNQTSMYLCASSFRGLAAYEQYFGPGTRLTVT.

V usage is TRBV30 and J usage is TRBJ1-3; TRBD1 might be the D (5 bases). Per the germline V gene, CDR1 is GTSNPN and CDR2 is SVGIG (reference sequence). This CDR3 is built from 13 residues. Trimming stripped 3 bases from V and 2 bases from J, with 8 bases between. The CDR3 sequence: CAWSFRAGNTIYF. The CDR3 bases are TGTGCCTGGAGCTTCAGGGCTGGAAACACCATATATTTT. The full variable domain, in which reference TRBV30 and TRBJ1-3 provide the parts outside the CDR3, is SQTIHQWPATLVQPVGSPLSLECTVEGTSNPNLYWYRQAAGRGLQLLFYSVGIGQISSEVPQNLSASRPQDRQFILSSKKLLLSDSGFYLCAWSFRAGNTIYFGEGSWLTVV.

In its sample, this clonotype was seen many times. The chain recombines TRBV29-1 with TRBJ2-3; TRBD2 might be the D (5 bases). The ends were cut back, 0 bases at V and 8 bases at J, with 15 bases in the middle. Germline V gene data show CDR1 as SQVTM and CDR2 as ANQGSEA. The CDR3 sequence is 14 residues long. CDR3 bases: TGCAGCGTTGAAGAAAGGAGCTCTCGGGGTACGCAGTATTTT. It codes for CSVEERSSRGTQYF.

CDR3 DNA: TGTGCCAGCAGCTTATTTAACAATCGGGAGCAGTACGTC. Residues: CASSLFNNREQYV. V gene TRBV11-2 combines with J gene TRBJ2-7; D not resolved. CDR3 length: 13 amino acids. From germline, CDR1 is SGHAT and CDR2 FQNNGV. Trimming left V 2 bases short and J 7 bases short, with 12 bases between.

The chain links TRBV18 to TRBJ2-4, with D unresolved. The CDR3 runs to 12 residues. Germline V lookup: CDR1 KGHSH, CDR2 LQKENI. Trimming removed 2 bases at V and 8 bases at J, with 7 bases between. CDR3 sequence (DNA): TGTGCCAGCTCACCATCGAGAGACATTCAGTACTTC. Protein sequence: CASSPSRDIQYF.

This chain connects TRBV20-1 to TRBJ1-2; tentative D call: TRBD1 (6 bases). Between the trimmed V and J ends, which lost 1 base and 3 bases, there was a span of 12 bases. This CDR3 region has 14 residues. Germline values: CDR1 DFQATT, CDR2 SNEGSKA (reference sequence). The CDR3 region has the DNA TGCAGTGCTAGAGTGGACAGACGATACTATGGCTACACCTTC. It yields the protein CSARVDRRYYGYTF.

This clonotype was picked up a small number of times. V gene TRBV11-2 combines with J gene TRBJ2-1; TRBD2 matches 11 bases. Germline V lookup: CDR1 SGHAT, CDR2 FQNNGV. The CDR3 contains 16 residues. J gave up 4 bases and V 0 bases, and 2 bases lay outside the gene matches. The CDR3 nucleotides are TGTGCCAGCAGCTTAGAATCTAGCGGGAGGTACAATGAGCAGTTCTTC. It specifies CASSLESSGRYNEQFF.

This chain joins TRBV11-1 and TRBJ2-1, with D unresolved. The CDR3 has 13 amino acids. The ends were cut back, 3 bases at V and 6 bases at J, with 9 bases in the middle. CDR1 is SGHAT and CDR2 is FQDESV in the germline V gene (reference sequence). The CDR3: CASSFPYGNEQFF. CDR3 coding DNA: TGTGCCAGCAGCTTCCCGTACGGCAATGAGCAGTTCTTC.

The rearrangement uses TRBV20-1 and TRBJ2-1, with TRBD2 matching 8 bases. Germline values: CDR1 DFQATT, CDR2 SNEGSKA (reference sequence). The CDR3 spans 17 residues. V trimming: 0 bases; J trimming: 0 bases; junction bases outside the gene matches: 7. Written as DNA, the CDR3 is TGCAGTGCTAGAGATGTTTATAGCGGGGTCTCCTACAATGAGCAGTTCTTC. Protein product: CSARDVYSGVSYNEQFF.

The chain links TRBV7-2 to TRBJ1-5; D unclear. Germline V gene sequence: CDR1 SGHTA, CDR2 FQGNSA. V was pared by 3 bases and J by 0 bases, with 9 bases between. The CDR3 runs 15 residues. CDR3 sequence reads: CASSFGPNSNQPQHF. The CDR3 bases are TGTGCCAGCAGCTTCGGACCTAATAGCAATCAGCCCCAGCATTTT.

This clonotype was counted between two and nine times. This chain links TRBV27 with TRBJ1-1; D perhaps matches TRBD1 (6 bases). V lost 8 bases and J 0 bases, leaving 13 bases between the germline ends. CDR1 and CDR2 (germline): MNHEY, SMNVEV (reference sequence). CDR3 length equals 14 residues. Here the CDR3 reads CASSDSGMNTEAFF. The CDR3 nucleotides are TGTGCCAGCTCGGACAGCGGCATGAACACTGAAGCTTTCTTT.

The gene calls are TRBV5-6 and TRBJ1-2; 8 nucleotides align to TRBD1. V gave up 6 bases and J gave up 3 bases; unmatched junction bases: 13. Germline-derived CDR1 and CDR2 are SGHDT and YYEEEE. This CDR3 has 16 residues. CDR3 amino acids: CASNRPGTGLHYGYTF. CDR3 in DNA: TGTGCCAGCAACCGACCCGGGACAGGATTACACTATGGCTACACCTTC.

The chain is built from TRBV7-9 and TRBJ1-1, with D uncertain. The V end lost 1 base, the J end lost 8 bases, and 11 bases lay between the germline ends. Germline CDR1 SEHNR, CDR2 FQNEAQ (reference sequence). The CDR3 length is 13 residues. CDR3 bases: TGTGCCAGCAGCTTAGAGCCGGGTCCAGAAGCTTTCTTT. It is translated as CASSLEPGPEAFF.

V is TRBV4-3 and J is TRBJ2-5; no clear D gene. Germline values: CDR1 LGHNA, CDR2 YSLEER. The V end was cut by 1 base, the J end by 4 bases, with 10 bases between. The CDR3 has 14 residues. The CDR3 DNA follows: TGCGCCAGCAGCCAAGGCATAGCCCTAGAGACCCAGTACTTC. Translation: CASSQGIALETQYF.

CDR3 coding DNA: TGTGCCAGCAGCCCCGGGACTAGCGGGAGGGCCGTAGAGACCCAGTACTTC. This codes for CASSPGTSGRAVETQYF. This chain uses TRBV7-3 with TRBJ2-5; 16 bases line up with TRBD2. V lost 5 bases to trimming and J lost 4 bases; unmatched junction nucleotides: 7. Germline lookup yields CDR1 SGHTA and CDR2 FQGTGA. The length of the CDR3 is 17 residues.

V and J are TRBV6-1 and TRBJ2-7; 9 nucleotides line up with TRBD1. The V gene end was trimmed by 6 bases and the J gene end by 4 bases; junction bases not matched to a gene: 10. Per germline, CDR1 MNHNS and CDR2 SASEGT. The CDR3 extends over 15 amino acids. CDR3 DNA: TGTGCCAGCAGGGACGCCGGGACAGGGCAATACGAGCAGTACTTC. It yields the protein CASRDAGTGQYEQYF.

At least ten counts were recorded for this clonotype. J is TRBJ2-3 and V is TRBV29-1; 7 nucleotides match TRBD1. After removal of 4 bases from V and 2 bases from J, the junction contained 6 bases not matched to a gene. From germline, CDR1 is SQVTM and CDR2 ANQGSEA. The CDR3 loop spans 14 amino acids. DNA for the CDR3: TGCAGCGTTGCGCAGGGGGTTATCACAGATACGCAGTATTTT. Protein: CSVAQGVITDTQYF.

This clonotype has more than one count but fewer than ten. The chain links TRBV12-5 to TRBJ2-3; a weak D match, TRBD1 (5 bases). V lost 2 bases and J lost 1, with 19 bases in between. CDR3 size: 18 residues. Germline lookup yields CDR1 LGHNT and CDR2 FRNRAP. This CDR3 reads CASGLTPTGNSGTDTQYF. The CDR3 nucleotides read TGTGCTAGTGGTTTGACCCCTACAGGAAACTCGGGCACAGATACGCAGTATTTT.

This chain uses TRBV7-2 with TRBJ2-5; D uncertain. The CDR3 extends over 12 amino acids. With 1 base removed from V and 6 bases from J, the gap between germline ends came to 6 bases. Per germline, CDR1 SGHTA and CDR2 FQGNSA. CDR3 loop: CASSLGRQTQYF. CDR3 bases: TGTGCCAGCAGCTTAGGTCGGCAGACCCAGTACTTC.

The chain employs TRBV7-8 and TRBJ2-7; D is unresolved. The germline V and J ends were trimmed by 5 bases and 0 bases, with 14 bases remaining between them. This CDR3 region has 15 residues. Germline loops: CDR1 SGHVS, CDR2 FQNEAQ. CDR3: CASSPLVDNSYEQYV. The CDR3 DNA sequence: TGTGCCAGCAGCCCCCTGGTCGACAACTCCTACGAGCAGTACGTC.

V usage is TRBV11-2 and J usage is TRBJ2-1; 14 nucleotides match TRBD2. The CDR3 covers 16 residues. CDR1 is SGHAT, CDR2 FQNNGV, per germline. The V gene end was trimmed by 6 bases and the J gene end by 10 bases; junction bases not matched to a gene: 11. The CDR3 region is CASRHLKTSGRDEQFF. The CDR3 DNA follows: TGTGCCAGCAGACACCTTAAGACTAGCGGGAGGGACGAGCAGTTCTTC.

There are a few counts of this clonotype. The chain employs TRBV4-3 and TRBJ1-3; D is undetermined. Germline V CDR1 and CDR2: LGHNA, YSLEER. This CDR3 is built from 18 residues. V was clipped by 0 bases and J by 2 bases, with 17 bases between them. CDR3 DNA sequence: TGCGCCAGCAGCCAAGATGGTGGGGATGTCCCGGCTGGAAACACCATATATTTT. Its protein product is CASSQDGGDVPAGNTIYF.

Points on this clonotype: One end of the junction does not line up with germline, which may come from a read error. V is TRBV11-1 and J is TRBJ2-7; no firm D call. Germline CDR1 SGHAT, CDR2 FQDESV (reference sequence). CDR3 length: 11 amino acids. The CDR3 DNA follows: TGTGCCAGCAGCTTAGGCCCGGAGAAGGGCTTC. Protein product: CASSLGPEKGF.

The V call is TRBV12-3 or TRBV12-4, the J call TRBJ2-5; 12 bases agree with TRBD2. The CDR3 sequence is 15 residues long. The V and J ends lost 2 bases and 5 bases, in that order; junction bases with no gene match: 3. In nucleotides, the CDR3 is TGTGCCAGCAGTTTAAATACTAGCGGGAGGGAGACCCAGTACTTC. Its translation is CASSLNTSGRETQYF.